This T cell receptor beta chain stems from a study of cytomegalovirus exposure and HLA in healthy donors. The V segment lost 4 bases and the J segment 7 bases; nucleotides outside the gene matches: 6. The CDR3 consists of 14 residues. The germline V gene encodes CDR1 MGHDK and CDR2 SYGVNS. Assay: immunoSEQ multiplex PCR; the TCRdb copy retains only in-frame clones and omits some. The table has about 360,000 clones, around 86% seen once. The study's findings and limits: The TCR clusters that emerged in the first cohort tended, a later analysis found, to co-occur in the 120 or so validation repertoires.

A word on this clone: Its matching antigen is unknown.

Sequencing input: PBMCs. The sequence derives from a woman in her late teens or twenties in good health and CMV-seronegative. This chain uses TRBV25-1 with TRBJ2-1; 8 bases line up with TRBD1. The CDR3 sequence is CASSAGQDVNEQFF. The CDR3, as DNA: TGTGCCAGCAGTGCGGGACAGGATGTGAATGAGCAGTTCTTC.